The 16 T cell receptor beta chains in this list originate from one sample, sequenced in a study of T-cell reconstitution after alpha-beta-depleted transplantation in children (dated by TCRdb to about 2016). The label giving this sample's treatment or condition can be read as: allogeneic hematopoietic cell transplantation with graft depleted of TCRalphabeta T cells and CD19 B cells. Libraries came from PCR. The run used an Illumina HiSeq 2500. TCR libraries were prepared with molecular barcoding, using unique molecular identifiers to normalize TCRbeta repertoire quantification. TCRdb itself trimmed the public reads at Q25 with fastp, ran MiXCR and retained productive beta chains. Each CDR3 protein appears once, grouped with its most common genes and DNA. This sample is represented by about 250,000 distinct CDR3 sequences; more than 20% of them were singletons. The biggest ten clones account for 4% to 5.5% of the sample.

Sequencing used PBMCs, mostly from graft donor cells, obtained 360 days after TCRalphabeta/CD19-depleted stem cell transplant. Receptors originate from a female patient between 2 and 15 years old who had a stem cell transplant for congenital amegakaryocytic thrombocytopenia, so the T cells may come from the graft donor.

V usage is TRBV6-2 or TRBV6-3 and J usage is TRBJ2-3; no clear D. CDR1 is MNHEY and CDR2 is SVGEGT in the germline V gene. This CDR3 comprises 13 residues. With 6 bases removed from V and 4 bases from J, the gap between germline ends came to 11 bases. CDR3 protein: CASRGSSADTQYF. The CDR3 DNA is TGTGCCAGCAGAGGGTCTTCCGCAGATACGCAGTATTTT.

The chain joins TRBV14 to TRBJ1-5; D call uncertain. There are 13 residues in the CDR3. The V end lost 4 bases, the J end lost 8 bases, and 12 bases lay between the germline ends. CDR1 SGHDN and CDR2 FVKESK come from the germline V gene. Here the CDR3 DNA reads TGTGCCAGCAGCCGTTCGCTCATCGAGCCCCAGCATTTT. Its protein product is CASSRSLIEPQHF.

This chain connects TRBV6-1 to TRBJ1-1; 8 nucleotides line up with TRBD1. V trimming: 5 bases; J trimming: 4 bases; junction bases outside the gene matches: 9. This CDR3 is 15 amino acids long. Germline V gives CDR1 MNHNS, CDR2 SASEGT. The CDR3 DNA reads TGTGCCAGCAGTAAACTACAGGGGGTAGGCACTGAAGCTTTCTTT. The encoded protein is CASSKLQGVGTEAFF.

DNA of the CDR3: TGCGCCAGCAGCCAAGATTGGAGGGAAAGCTCCTACAATGAGCAGTTCTTC. It translates to CASSQDWRESSYNEQFF. V and J are TRBV4-1 and TRBJ2-1; TRBD2 is a possible D gene (6 bases). There are 17 residues in the CDR3. Trimming removed 0 bases from V and 0 bases from J, with 12 bases in between. Germline assignment: CDR1 MGHRA and CDR2 YSYEKL.

V gene TRBV4-1 combines with J gene TRBJ1-4; D not resolved. The CDR3 contains 16 residues. The ends were cut back, 1 base at V and 0 bases at J, with 9 bases in the middle. Germline V gene sequence: CDR1 MGHRA, CDR2 YSYEKL. Written as DNA, the CDR3 is TGCGCCAGCAGCCAAGCAAACAGAGCAACTAATGAAAAACTGTTTTTT. Translated, it gives CASSQANRATNEKLFF.

The rearrangement joins TRBV6-2 or TRBV6-3 to TRBJ2-2; TRBD2 matches at 9 bases. The CDR3 loop spans 17 amino acids. CDR1 is MNHEY, CDR2 SVGEGT, per germline. With V trimmed by 6 bases and J by 0 bases, 8 bases remained unmatched. The chain's CDR3 is CASSSVSGGPNTGELFF. For the CDR3, the DNA is TGTGCCAGCAGCTCCGTTAGCGGGGGCCCGAACACCGGGGAGCTGTTTTTT.

Ten or more counts support this clonotype. The V gene is TRBV4-1, the J gene TRBJ1-5; D call uncertain. The CDR3 has 18 amino acids. CDR1 and CDR2 (germline): MGHRA, YSYEKL. Between the trimmed V and J ends, which lost 1 base and 4 bases, there was a span of 20 bases. CDR3 protein: CASSQGLGWGTYNQPQHF. The CDR3, as DNA: TGCGCCAGCAGCCAAGGATTGGGTTGGGGTACGTATAATCAGCCCCAGCATTTT.

The V call is TRBV20-1, the J call TRBJ2-5; TRBD2 might be the D (5 bases). The CDR3 is 13 amino acids. Germline loops: CDR1 DFQATT, CDR2 SNEGSKA (reference sequence). Trimming cost V 3 bases and J 5 bases, with 13 bases left between them. This chain's CDR3 is CSARSGGLETQYF. The CDR3 bases are TGCAGTGCTAGGTCAGGAGGTTTGGAGACCCAGTACTTC.

The rearrangement uses TRBV6-5 and TRBJ2-7; D gene uncertain. Germline V gives CDR1 MNHEY, CDR2 SVGAGI. V lost 2 bases and J lost 2, with 7 bases in between. The CDR3 runs to 13 residues. The CDR3 DNA sequence: TGTGCCAGCAGTTACCGACTTCCCTACGAGCAGTACTTC. Its translation: CASSYRLPYEQYF.

This clonotype was found a few times. The rearrangement links TRBV29-1 to TRBJ2-7; 9 bases map to TRBD1. Looked up from germline, CDR1 is SQVTM and CDR2 is ANQGSEA. The CDR3 runs 13 residues. For the CDR3, the DNA is TGCAACGTAGGGGGGACAGGGCCCTACGAGCAGTACTTC. Translation: CNVGGTGPYEQYF.

The chain recombines TRBV3-1 with TRBJ2-3, with 12 bases matching TRBD2. Germline CDR1 LGHDT, CDR2 YNNKEL (reference sequence). The trim removed 3 bases at V and 4 bases at J, leaving 11 bases unmatched. CDR3 length: 18 residues. CDR3 loop: CASSHPRRTSGDSDTQYF. DNA for the CDR3: TGTGCCAGCAGCCATCCCAGGAGGACTAGCGGGGACTCAGATACGCAGTATTTT.

This clonotype has only a few counts. This chain joins TRBV15 and TRBJ2-3; no clear D. V was trimmed by 1 base and J by 2 bases, leaving 10 bases between them. This CDR3 has 15 amino acids. Germline V CDR1 and CDR2: LNHNV, YYDKDF (reference sequence). For the CDR3, the DNA is TGTGCCACCAGCAGAGTGGGCACTTCCACAGATACGCAGTATTTT. Translating it yields CATSRVGTSTDTQYF.

The chain employs TRBV7-6 and TRBJ1-1, with TRBD1 identical over 7 bases. This CDR3 comprises 16 residues. The J segment lost 0 bases and the V segment lost 1 base, leaving 5 bases of the junction unmatched. Per germline, CDR1 SGHVS and CDR2 FNYEAQ. CDR3 nucleotide sequence: TGTGCCAGCAGCTTAGAGGACAGGACAATGAACACTGAAGCTTTCTTT. Its translation: CASSLEDRTMNTEAFF.

The J gene is TRBJ2-3, the V gene TRBV2; tentatively, D is TRBD1 (6 bases). There are 13 residues in the CDR3. Germline lookup yields CDR1 SNHLY and CDR2 FYNNEI. V lost 7 bases to trimming and J lost 4 bases, with 12 bases between them. The CDR3 region is CASTVRTADTQYF. The CDR3 coding sequence is TGTGCCAGCACCGTCCGGACAGCAGATACGCAGTATTTT.

This clonotype was picked up many times. The CDR3 is CASSLAHGNLGTNEKLFF. CDR3 DNA: TGTGCCAGCAGCTTAGCGCACGGGAACCTTGGGACGAATGAAAAACTGTTTTTT. The chain couples TRBV11-1 to TRBJ1-4, with D maybe TRBD1 (5 bases). There are 18 residues in the CDR3. Germline V gives CDR1 SGHAT, CDR2 FQDESV (reference sequence). The germline V and J ends were trimmed by 0 bases and 5 bases, with 19 bases remaining between them.

The table lists this clonotype with a few counts. The chain carries TRBV28 and TRBJ2-5; perhaps TRBD2 as D (6 bases). The CDR3 extends over 17 amino acids. V lost 1 base and J lost 5, with 20 bases in between. Germline assignment: CDR1 MDHEN and CDR2 SYDVKM. CDR3 loop: CASSLYYGGNLLETQYF. The CDR3 region has the DNA TGTGCCAGCAGTTTATATTATGGCGGGAACCTCTTGGAGACCCAGTACTTC.